The rows below give T cell receptor beta chains drawn from one sample of a study of technical replicates of blood from four donors. Measured with immunoSEQ multiplex PCR; TCRdb has only the in-frame clones, and not every one. The table shows roughly 51,000 clones, with approximately 92% occurring only once. Material for sequencing was PBMCs. These receptors all come from a human donor in good health. Some clones in this sample may be carry-over from other donors' samples. Both conserved end residues are part of each CDR3. The order of the fields is CDR3 protein, CDR3 DNA, D gene, V gene, J gene, clone size. A D gene is named only where the DNA matches it firmly. Clone size is stated in some rows and not others, as once, few, many or a class when expanded.

CDR3: CASSRLVDRGPQETQYF
DNA: TGTGCCAGCAGCAGATTGGTGGACAGGGGACCACAAGAGACCCAGTACTTC
D: .
V: TRBV21-1
J: TRBJ2-5
size: .

CDR3: CASSAGQGDAYNSPLHF
DNA: TGTGCCAGCAGCGCAGGACAGGGGGACGCCTATAATTCACCCCTCCACTTT
D: TRBD1
V: TRBV7-9
J: TRBJ1-6
size: .

CDR3: CASSKTSGFSYEQYF
DNA: TGTGCCAGCAGCAAAACTAGCGGGTTCTCCTACGAGCAGTACTTC
D: TRBD2
V: TRBV5-4
J: TRBJ2-7
size: .

CDR3: CASSPGNYEQYF
DNA: TGTGCCAGCAGCCCCGGGAACTACGAGCAGTACTTC
D: .
V: TRBV7-2
J: TRBJ2-7
size: .

CDR3: CASSPRTGGYTEAFF
DNA: TGTGCCAGCAGCCCGAGGACAGGTGGTTATACTGAAGCTTTCTTT
D: TRBD1
V: TRBV11-1
J: TRBJ1-1
size: .

CDR3: CASSLRQNNSPLHF
DNA: TGTGCCAGCAGCTTAAGACAGAATAATTCACCCCTCCACTTT
D: .
V: TRBV7-9
J: TRBJ1-6
size: .

CDR3: CASSQVGRASEYEQYF
DNA: TGCGCCAGCAGCCAAGTAGGCAGGGCTAGCGAGTACGAGCAGTACTTC
D: .
V: TRBV4-3
J: TRBJ2-7
size: .

CDR3: CASSQTGNSPLHF
DNA: TGTGCCAGCAGTCAGACAGGGAATTCACCCCTCCACTTT
D: TRBD1
V: TRBV2
J: TRBJ1-6
size: .

CDR3: CASSSALRSEAFF
DNA: TGTGCCAGCAGCTCAGCCCTCAGGTCTGAAGCTTTCTTT
D: .
V: TRBV5-6
J: TRBJ1-1
size: .

CDR3: CASSRGSYNEKLFF
DNA: TGTGCCAGCAGCCGGGGGTCCTATAATGAAAAACTGTTTTTT
D: .
V: TRBV7-2
J: TRBJ1-4
size: .

CDR3: CASSSTDRSSYEQYF
DNA: TGTGCCAGCAGCTCAACGGACAGGAGCTCCTACGAGCAGTACTTC
D: TRBD1
V: TRBV7-9
J: TRBJ2-7
size: .

CDR3: CASSQEASYEQYF
DNA: TGCGCCAGCAGCCAAGAAGCCTCCTACGAGCAGTACTTC
D: .
V: TRBV4-3
J: TRBJ2-7
size: .

CDR3: CASSPSHDAASSYGYTF
DNA: TGTGCCAGCTCACCAAGCCACGATGCTGCAAGTAGCTATGGCTACACCTTC
D: .
V: TRBV18
J: TRBJ1-2
size: .

CDR3: CASSSSAGGYETQYF
DNA: TGTGCCAGCAGTTCATCAGCGGGAGGGTACGAGACCCAGTACTTC
D: TRBD2
V: TRBV6-5
J: TRBJ2-5
size: .

CDR3: CASSYGQGKGDTQYF
DNA: TGTGCCAGCAGCTACGGACAGGGAAAGGGAGATACGCAGTATTTT
D: TRBD1
V: TRBV5-6
J: TRBJ2-3
size: .

CDR3: CASRRRQQNTEAFF
DNA: TGTGCCAGCCGCCGTAGACAGCAGAACACTGAAGCTTTCTTT
D: .
V: TRBV5-8
J: TRBJ1-1
size: .

CDR3: CASTPTPTANNSPLHF
DNA: TGCGCCAGCACTCCAACCCCCACAGCAAATAATTCACCCCTCCACTTT
D: .
V: TRBV5-1
J: TRBJ1-6
size: few

CDR3: CASSDRGREQYF
DNA: TGTGCCAGTAGCGACAGGGGACGCGAGCAGTACTTC
D: TRBD1
V: TRBV19
J: TRBJ2-7
size: .

CDR3: CASSIGWDRSTDTQYF
DNA: TGTGCCAGTAGTATAGGTTGGGACAGGAGCACAGATACGCAGTATTTT
D: TRBD1
V: TRBV19
J: TRBJ2-3
size: .

CDR3: CASSLAPGLNTGELFF
DNA: TGCGCCAGCAGCTTGGCTCCGGGATTGAACACCGGGGAGCTGTTTTTT
D: .
V: TRBV5-1
J: TRBJ2-2
size: .

CDR3: CASSPGYRVETQYF
DNA: TGTGCCAGCTCACCAGGGTACAGGGTAGAGACCCAGTACTTC
D: .
V: TRBV18
J: TRBJ2-5
size: .

CDR3: CASSLSRAGLNSPLHF
DNA: TGTGCCAGCAGCTTAAGCAGGGCGGGACTTAATTCACCCCTCCACTTT
D: .
V: TRBV7-2
J: TRBJ1-6
size: once

CDR3: CASSLLGGTGYGYTF
DNA: TGCGCCAGCAGCCTGTTGGGAGGAACCGGCTATGGCTACACCTTC
D: .
V: TRBV5-1
J: TRBJ1-2
size: .

CDR3: CASSFGESRQGRDYGYTF
DNA: TGTGCCAGCAGCTTCGGCGAGTCAAGACAGGGGAGGGACTATGGCTACACCTTC
D: TRBD1
V: TRBV7-9
J: TRBJ1-2
size: .

CDR3: CANQASGGREQFF
DNA: TGTGCCAACCAAGCGTCGGGGGGGCGTGAGCAGTTCTTC
D: TRBD2
V: TRBV10-3
J: TRBJ2-1
size: .

CDR3: CASSPDLVYTF
DNA: TGTGCCAGCAGCCCCGACCTAGTCTACACCTTC
D: .
V: TRBV7-9
J: TRBJ1-2
size: .

CDR3: CASSLGEGRSYEQYF
DNA: TGTGCCAGCAGCTTAGGAGAGGGTAGATCCTACGAGCAGTACTTC
D: .
V: TRBV7-2
J: TRBJ2-7
size: .

CDR3: CAWQRGGQLQETQYF
DNA: TGTGCCTGGCAGCGGGGGGGCCAGCTCCAAGAGACCCAGTACTTC
D: TRBD2
V: TRBV30
J: TRBJ2-5
size: .

CDR3: CATSRDRVAYGYTF
DNA: TGTGCCACCAGCAGAGACAGGGTTGCCTATGGCTACACCTTC
D: .
V: TRBV15
J: TRBJ1-2
size: .

CDR3: CASNRDSLSYEQYF
DNA: TGTGCCAGCAATCGGGACAGCCTCTCCTACGAGCAGTACTTC
D: TRBD1
V: TRBV2
J: TRBJ2-7
size: .

CDR3: CASSSTGGLVEAFF
DNA: TGTGCCAGCAGTTCGACTGGGGGGTTGGTTGAAGCTTTCTTT
D: .
V: TRBV5-4
J: TRBJ1-1
size: .

CDR3: CASSSRGGGGYEQYF
DNA: TGTGCCAGCAGTAGCCGCGGGGGCGGGGGGTACGAGCAGTACTTC
D: TRBD2
V: TRBV6-5
J: TRBJ2-7
size: .

CDR3: CASSLGGIGHEQYF
DNA: TGTGCCAGCAGCTTGGGGGGAATCGGCCACGAGCAGTACTTC
D: .
V: TRBV7-9
J: TRBJ2-7
size: once

CDR3: CASSLGAGRTEAFF
DNA: TGTGCCAGCAGCTTAGGTGCAGGGCGTACTGAAGCTTTCTTT
D: .
V: TRBV11-1
J: TRBJ1-1
size: .

CDR3: CASSYSLSGVKNIQYF
DNA: TGTGCCAGCAGTTACTCCCTTAGCGGGGTCAAAAACATTCAGTACTTC
D: TRBD2
V: TRBV6-5
J: TRBJ2-4
size: .

CDR3: CASSPRGGENTQYF
DNA: TGTGCCAGCAGCCCTAGAGGGGGTGAGAATACGCAGTATTTT
D: .
V: TRBV11-2
J: TRBJ2-3
size: .

CDR3: CASSSQRWLADTQYF
DNA: TGCGCCAGCAGCTCTCAGCGGTGGCTGGCAGATACGCAGTATTTT
D: .
V: TRBV5-1
J: TRBJ2-3
size: .

CDR3: CASSEQGSSYEQYF
DNA: TGTGCCAGCAGCGAACAGGGGTCGTCCTACGAGCAGTACTTC
D: TRBD1
V: TRBV2
J: TRBJ2-7
size: .

CDR3: CASSLGRSGRGNEQFF
DNA: TGCGCCAGCAGCCTCGGCCGCAGCGGGAGAGGCAATGAGCAGTTCTTC
D: TRBD2
V: TRBV4-3
J: TRBJ2-1
size: .

CDR3: CASSPFSPQVNTEAFF
DNA: TGTGCCAGCTCACCATTCAGTCCTCAGGTGAACACTGAAGCTTTCTTT
D: .
V: TRBV18
J: TRBJ1-1
size: .

CDR3: CASSPMAGVTNEQFF
DNA: TGTGCCAGCAGCCCCATGGCGGGCGTCACGAATGAGCAGTTCTTC
D: .
V: TRBV9
J: TRBJ2-1
size: .

CDR3: CASSLNFGAYNEQFF
DNA: TGTGCCAGCAGCTTAAACTTCGGAGCTTACAATGAGCAGTTCTTC
D: .
V: TRBV7-3
J: TRBJ2-1
size: .

CDR3: CASSQGGGRAYEQYF
DNA: TGTGCCAGCAGCCAAGGGGGCGGGAGGGCCTACGAGCAGTACTTC
D: TRBD2
V: TRBV6-5
J: TRBJ2-7
size: .

CDR3: CASNTRTGERAYNSPLHF
DNA: TGTGCCAGCAACACCAGGACAGGGGAAAGAGCCTATAATTCACCCCTCCACTTT
D: TRBD1
V: TRBV13
J: TRBJ1-6
size: .

CDR3: CASSLGRSAYYGYTF
DNA: TGTGCCAGCAGCTTAGGCAGGTCAGCTTATTATGGCTACACCTTC
D: .
V: TRBV7-2
J: TRBJ1-2
size: .

CDR3: CAWSAGTGSNQPQHF
DNA: TGTGCCTGGAGTGCCGGAACAGGCAGCAATCAGCCCCAGCATTTT
D: .
V: TRBV30
J: TRBJ1-5
size: .

CDR3: CASTRAGGRETQYF
DNA: TGCGCCAGCACTAGAGCGGGGGGGAGAGAGACCCAGTACTTC
D: TRBD2
V: TRBV10-2
J: TRBJ2-5
size: .

CDR3: CASSQDSGRGTRNTEAFF
DNA: TGCGCCAGCAGCCAAGATAGCGGCAGGGGGACTCGGAACACTGAAGCTTTCTTT
D: TRBD1
V: TRBV4-1
J: TRBJ1-1
size: .

CDR3: CAWGPNYGYTF
DNA: TGTGCCTGGGGGCCCAACTATGGCTACACCTTC
D: .
V: TRBV30
J: TRBJ1-2
size: .

CDR3: CASSLEGGGQGKQTQYF
DNA: TGTGCCAGCAGCTTAGAGGGGGGGGGACAGGGGAAGCAGACCCAGTACTTC
D: TRBD1
V: TRBV7-2
J: TRBJ2-5
size: .

CDR3: CSVGGVTTTDTQYF
DNA: TGCAGCGTGGGAGGGGTGACTACCACAGATACGCAGTATTTT
D: TRBD2
V: TRBV29-1
J: TRBJ2-3
size: .

CDR3: CASRVGLGRLEQYF
DNA: TGTGCCAGCAGGGTGGGACTAGGGCGTCTCGAGCAGTACTTC
D: TRBD2
V: TRBV13
J: TRBJ2-7
size: .

CDR3: CASSPGTGGNQPQHF
DNA: TGTGCCAGCAGCCCCGGGACAGGCGGCAATCAGCCCCAGCATTTT
D: TRBD1
V: TRBV7-2
J: TRBJ1-5
size: .

CDR3: CASSSGQAGYTF
DNA: TGTGCCAGCAGCTCAGGACAGGCTGGCTACACCTTC
D: TRBD1
V: TRBV7-2
J: TRBJ1-2
size: .

CDR3: CASSLYGQETQYF
DNA: TGTGCCAGCAGCTTGTACGGGCAAGAGACCCAGTACTTC
D: .
V: TRBV7-3
J: TRBJ2-5
size: .

CDR3: CASLEKPGLQVNTQYF
DNA: TGTGCCAGTTTAGAAAAGCCGGGACTCCAAGTTAATACGCAGTATTTT
D: .
V: TRBV7-2
J: TRBJ2-3
size: .

CDR3: CASSPTSLGEQYF
DNA: TGCGCCAGCAGCCCGACTAGCTTAGGCGAGCAGTACTTC
D: TRBD2
V: TRBV4-1
J: TRBJ2-7
size: .

CDR3: CASSFGKSQNEKLFF
DNA: TGTGCCAGTAGCTTCGGTAAGAGCCAAAATGAAAAACTGTTTTTT
D: .
V: TRBV19
J: TRBJ1-4
size: .

CDR3: CASSQDTGANVLTF
DNA: TGCGCCAGCAGCCAAGATACTGGGGCCAACGTCCTGACTTTC
D: .
V: TRBV4-3
J: TRBJ2-6
size: .